Listed below are T cell receptor beta chains from one sample, sequenced in a study of CD8 T cells in Susac syndrome. TCRdb passed the immunoSEQ multiplex PCR reads through MiXCR, listing each CDR3 protein once. The sample shows 150,000 to 200,000 distinct CDR3 sequences, 95% of them seen only once. The sample comprised CD8+ T cells from PBMCs. The receptors were sampled from a human donor with Susac syndrome. Each CDR3 is given with its conserved first and last residue.

V gene: TRBV30
J gene: TRBJ2-3
CDR3 protein: CAWSESDTQYF

V gene: TRBV5-6
J gene: TRBJ2-1
CDR3 protein: CASSRGLAGELVSEQFF

V gene: TRBV7-9
J gene: TRBJ1-2
CDR3 protein: CASSLAPGPNYGYTF

V gene: TRBV18
J gene: TRBJ2-3
CDR3 protein: CASSPGRGRPDTQYF

V gene: TRBV7-9
J gene: TRBJ1-2
CDR3 protein: CASSLEGFMFNGYTF

V gene: TRBV2
J gene: TRBJ2-3
CDR3 protein: CASSGGSQDTQYF

V gene: TRBV11-2
J gene: TRBJ2-1
CDR3 protein: CASSLVPDNSYNEQFF

V gene: TRBV19
J gene: TRBJ2-1
CDR3 protein: CASSITSGSSNEQFF

V gene: TRBV19
J gene: TRBJ2-3
CDR3 protein: CASSTQGAGTTDTQYF

V gene: TRBV3-1
J gene: TRBJ1-2
CDR3 protein: CASSQEAHGGGDGYTF

V gene: TRBV9
J gene: TRBJ2-7
CDR3 protein: CASSAFQGASGEQYF

V gene: TRBV5-6
J gene: TRBJ1-5
CDR3 protein: CASSLRDRGYQPQHF

V gene: TRBV28
J gene: TRBJ2-3
CDR3 protein: CASSSSGTTAVTDTQYF

V gene: TRBV12-3/TRBV12-4
J gene: TRBJ1-2
CDR3 protein: CASSRGGLYDYGYTF

V gene: TRBV20-1
J gene: TRBJ2-7
CDR3 protein: CSAGQGAAPYEQYF

V gene: TRBV6-5
J gene: TRBJ2-7
CDR3 protein: CASSYSTGGYEQYF

V gene: TRBV3-1
J gene: TRBJ2-2
CDR3 protein: CASSQDWGVKVPGELFF

V gene: TRBV27
J gene: TRBJ2-3
CDR3 protein: CASSLLALNRLSTDTQYF

V gene: TRBV20-1
J gene: TRBJ2-1
CDR3 protein: CSAIETSGYNEQFF

V gene: TRBV27
J gene: TRBJ2-3
CDR3 protein: CASRSISGGHTDTQYF

V gene: TRBV2
J gene: TRBJ2-7
CDR3 protein: CASQTNRGRSYEQYF

V gene: TRBV5-1
J gene: TRBJ2-5
CDR3 protein: CASNYGQGQETQYF

V gene: TRBV9
J gene: TRBJ2-1
CDR3 protein: CASSRRFAGHYNEQFF

V gene: TRBV6-5
J gene: TRBJ2-3
CDR3 protein: CASSYRDTQYF

V gene: TRBV20-1
J gene: TRBJ2-5
CDR3 protein: CSARDVQGASLETQYF

V gene: TRBV4-1
J gene: TRBJ1-2
CDR3 protein: CASSQDVDKSNYGYTF

V gene: TRBV19
J gene: TRBJ1-1
CDR3 protein: CASSIAGSPEAFF

V gene: TRBV20-1
J gene: TRBJ2-7
CDR3 protein: CSARPGTSGTQYF

V gene: TRBV12-3/TRBV12-4
J gene: TRBJ2-5
CDR3 protein: CASSLSSGGGTETQYF

V gene: TRBV19
J gene: TRBJ2-1
CDR3 protein: CASSTTGINEQFF

V gene: TRBV20-1
J gene: TRBJ2-5
CDR3 protein: CSASTTEYSQETQYF

V gene: TRBV12-3/TRBV12-4
J gene: TRBJ2-5
CDR3 protein: CASSFYTVDRGETQYF

V gene: TRBV24-1
J gene: TRBJ2-5
CDR3 protein: CATSDLKGGAEETQYF

V gene: TRBV19
J gene: TRBJ1-1
CDR3 protein: CASSWGSGEAFF

V gene: TRBV19
J gene: TRBJ2-1
CDR3 protein: CASSRSGMENEQFF

V gene: TRBV7-9
J gene: TRBJ2-3
CDR3 protein: CASSLVQEVDTQYF

V gene: TRBV20-1
J gene: TRBJ1-3
CDR3 protein: CSANHRDGGNTIYF

V gene: TRBV27
J gene: TRBJ1-5
CDR3 protein: CASSTNHPDGSNQPQHF

V gene: TRBV29-1
J gene: TRBJ1-1
CDR3 protein: CSVSTTGEKVEAFF

V gene: TRBV10-3
J gene: TRBJ2-7
CDR3 protein: CAISDERGSYEQYF

V gene: TRBV29-1
J gene: TRBJ2-1
CDR3 protein: CSVEDPREPRRTGLNEQFF

V gene: TRBV4-1
J gene: TRBJ2-3
CDR3 protein: CASSDGTGFGTDTQYF

V gene: TRBV4-1
J gene: TRBJ2-3
CDR3 protein: CASSQGRDTQYF

V gene: TRBV5-1
J gene: TRBJ1-4
CDR3 protein: CASSLISGAGEKLFF

V gene: TRBV30
J gene: TRBJ1-2
CDR3 protein: CAWSVLPGYGYTF

V gene: TRBV10-1
J gene: TRBJ2-7
CDR3 protein: CASSESSGGEQYF

V gene: TRBV5-4
J gene: TRBJ1-2
CDR3 protein: CASSGESGANYGYTF

V gene: TRBV5-4
J gene: TRBJ1-1
CDR3 protein: CASSSNIGTEAFF

V gene: TRBV5-6
J gene: TRBJ2-5
CDR3 protein: CASRSRGGAEETQYF

V gene: TRBV20-1
J gene: TRBJ1-1
CDR3 protein: CSATGLAEAFF

V gene: TRBV13
J gene: TRBJ1-5
CDR3 protein: CASSLGTGKDSNQPQHF

V gene: TRBV12-3/TRBV12-4
J gene: TRBJ2-3
CDR3 protein: CASSYTSVDTQYF

V gene: TRBV6-5
J gene: TRBJ1-6
CDR3 protein: CASSITENSPLHF